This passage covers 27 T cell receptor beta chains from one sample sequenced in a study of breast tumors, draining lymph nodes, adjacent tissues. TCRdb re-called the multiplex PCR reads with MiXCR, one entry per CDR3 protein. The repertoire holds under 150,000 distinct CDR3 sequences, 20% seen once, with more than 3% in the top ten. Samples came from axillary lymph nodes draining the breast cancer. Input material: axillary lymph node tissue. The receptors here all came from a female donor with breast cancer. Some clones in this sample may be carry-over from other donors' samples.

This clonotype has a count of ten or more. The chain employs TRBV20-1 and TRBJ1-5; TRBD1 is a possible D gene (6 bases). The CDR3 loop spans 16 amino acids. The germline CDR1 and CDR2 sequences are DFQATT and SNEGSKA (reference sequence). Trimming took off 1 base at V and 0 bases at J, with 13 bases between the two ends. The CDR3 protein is CSARGDTRYSNQPQHF. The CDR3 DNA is TGCAGTGCTAGAGGGGACACCCGGTATAGCAATCAGCCCCAGCATTTT.

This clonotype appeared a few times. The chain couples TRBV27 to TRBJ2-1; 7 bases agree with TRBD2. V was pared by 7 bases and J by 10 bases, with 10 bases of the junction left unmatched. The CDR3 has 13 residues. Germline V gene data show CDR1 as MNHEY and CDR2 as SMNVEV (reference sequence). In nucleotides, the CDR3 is TGTGCCAGCAAACCTACCGGGGGAGGGGAGCAGTTCTTC. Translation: CASKPTGGGEQFF.

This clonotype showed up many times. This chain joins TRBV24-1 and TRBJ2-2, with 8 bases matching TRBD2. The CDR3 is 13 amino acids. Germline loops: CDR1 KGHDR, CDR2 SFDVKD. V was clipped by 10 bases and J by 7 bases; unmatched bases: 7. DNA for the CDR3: TGTGCCACTCACGGGACTAGGGGCGGGGAGCTGTTTTTT. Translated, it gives CATHGTRGGELFF.

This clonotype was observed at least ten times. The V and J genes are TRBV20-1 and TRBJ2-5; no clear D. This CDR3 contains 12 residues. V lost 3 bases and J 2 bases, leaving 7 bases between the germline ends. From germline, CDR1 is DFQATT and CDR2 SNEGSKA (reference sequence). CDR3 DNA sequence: TGCAGTGCTAGCGGCAGACAAGAGACCCAGTACTTC. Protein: CSASGRQETQYF.

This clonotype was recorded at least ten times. The CDR3 loop reads CATATLNGLKLFF. CDR3 coding DNA: TGTGCCACCGCAACTCTTAACGGGTTAAAACTGTTTTTT. V usage is TRBV15 and J usage is TRBJ1-4; no clear D. Germline CDR1 and CDR2: LNHNV and YYDKDF (reference sequence). This CDR3 has 13 amino acids. V lost 8 bases to trimming and J lost 10 bases, with 17 bases between them. Based on the CDR3 plus reference TRBV15 and TRBJ1-4, the full variable domain is DAMVIQNPRYQVTQFGKPVTLSCSQTLNHNVMYWYQQKSSQAPKLLFHYYDKDFNNEADTPDNFQSRRPNTSFCFLDIRSPGLGDTAMYLCATATLNGLKLFFGSGTQLSVL.

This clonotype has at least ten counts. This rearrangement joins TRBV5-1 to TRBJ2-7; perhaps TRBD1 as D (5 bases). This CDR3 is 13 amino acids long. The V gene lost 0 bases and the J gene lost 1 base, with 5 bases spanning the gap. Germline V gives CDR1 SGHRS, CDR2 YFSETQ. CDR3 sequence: CASSLDRSYEQYF. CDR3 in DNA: TGCGCCAGCAGCTTGGACAGGTCCTACGAGCAGTACTTC. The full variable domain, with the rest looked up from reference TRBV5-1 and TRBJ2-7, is KAGVTQTPRYLIKTRGQQVTLSCSPISGHRSVSWYQQTPGQGLQFLFEYFSETQRNKGNFPGRFSGRQFSNSRSEMNVSTLELGDSALYLCASSLDRSYEQYFGPGTRLTVT.

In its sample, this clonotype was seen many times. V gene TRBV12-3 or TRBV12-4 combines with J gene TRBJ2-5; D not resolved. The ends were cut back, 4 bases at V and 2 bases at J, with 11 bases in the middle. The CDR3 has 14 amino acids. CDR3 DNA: TGTGCCAGCAGTTCCCGGCGGACGCAAGAGACCCAGTACTTC. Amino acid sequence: CASSSRRTQETQYF.

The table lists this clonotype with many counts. The CDR3 loop reads CASSLQGGEETQYF. The CDR3 nucleotides are TGTGCCAGCAGCTTACAGGGAGGTGAAGAGACCCAGTACTTC. V and J are TRBV7-9 and TRBJ2-5; tentative D call: TRBD2 (6 bases). This CDR3 contains 14 residues. V was shortened by 2 bases and J by 3 bases, with 10 bases between the two germline ends. In germline, CDR1 is SEHNR, CDR2 FQNEAQ (reference sequence). The full variable domain, in which reference TRBV7-9 and TRBJ2-5 provide the parts outside the CDR3, is DTGVSQNPRHKITKRGQNVTFRCDPISEHNRLYWYRQTLGQGPEFLTYFQNEAQLEKSRLLSDRFSAERPKGSFSTLEIQRTEQGDSAMYLCASSLQGGEETQYFGPGTRLLVL.

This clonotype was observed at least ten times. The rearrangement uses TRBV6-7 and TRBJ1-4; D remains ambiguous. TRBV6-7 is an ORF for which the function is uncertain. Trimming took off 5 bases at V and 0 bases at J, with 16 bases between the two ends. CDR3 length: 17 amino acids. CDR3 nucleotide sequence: TGTGCCAGCAGTCCAAGACCGGACGCCGCAACTAATGAAAAACTGTTTTTT. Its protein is CASSPRPDAATNEKLFF.

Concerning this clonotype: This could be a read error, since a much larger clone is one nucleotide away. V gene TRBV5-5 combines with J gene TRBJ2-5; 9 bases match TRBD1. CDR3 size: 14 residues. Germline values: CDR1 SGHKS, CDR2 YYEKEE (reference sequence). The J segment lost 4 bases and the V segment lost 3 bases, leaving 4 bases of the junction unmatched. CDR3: CASSSGQGVETQYF. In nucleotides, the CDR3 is TGTGCCAGCAGCTCGGGACAGGGTGTAGAGACCCAGTACTTC. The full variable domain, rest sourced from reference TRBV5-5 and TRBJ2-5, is DAGVTQSPTHLIKTRGQQVTLRCSPISGHKSVSWYQQVLGQGPQFIFQYYEKEERGRGNFPDRFSARQFPNYSSELNVNALLLGDSALYLCASSSGQGVETQYFGPGTRLLVL.

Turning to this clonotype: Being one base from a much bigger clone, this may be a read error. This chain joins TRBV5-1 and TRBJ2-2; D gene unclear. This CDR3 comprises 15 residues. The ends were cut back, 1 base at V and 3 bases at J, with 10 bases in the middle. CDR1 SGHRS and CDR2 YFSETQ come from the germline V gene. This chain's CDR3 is CASSLPYPYTGELFF. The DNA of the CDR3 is TGCGCCAGCAGCTTGCCATACCCTTACACCGGGGAGCTGTTTTTT.

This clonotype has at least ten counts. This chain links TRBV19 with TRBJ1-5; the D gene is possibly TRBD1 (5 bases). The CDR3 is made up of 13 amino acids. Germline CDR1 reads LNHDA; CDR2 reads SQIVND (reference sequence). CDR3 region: CGSRAGFNQPQHF. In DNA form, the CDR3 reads TGTGGCTCAAGAGCAGGGTTCAATCAGCCCCAGCATTTT.

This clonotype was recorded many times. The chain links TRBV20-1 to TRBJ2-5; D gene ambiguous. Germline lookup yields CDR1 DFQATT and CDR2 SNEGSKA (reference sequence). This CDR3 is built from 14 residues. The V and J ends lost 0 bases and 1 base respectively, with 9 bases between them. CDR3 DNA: TGCAGTGCTAGAGAAGGGCCAGGCCAAGAGACCCAGTACTTC. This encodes CSAREGPGQETQYF.

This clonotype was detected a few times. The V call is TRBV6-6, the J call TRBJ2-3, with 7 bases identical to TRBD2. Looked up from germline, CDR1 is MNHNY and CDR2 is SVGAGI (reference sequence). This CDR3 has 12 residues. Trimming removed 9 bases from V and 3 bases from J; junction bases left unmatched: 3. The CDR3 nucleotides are TGTGCCAGTAAAGCGGGGACAGATACGCAGTATTTT. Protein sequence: CASKAGTDTQYF.

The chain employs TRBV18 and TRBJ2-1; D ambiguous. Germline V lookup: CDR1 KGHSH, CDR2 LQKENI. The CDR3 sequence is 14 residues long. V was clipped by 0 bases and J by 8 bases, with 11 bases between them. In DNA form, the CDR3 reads TGTGCCAGCTCACCACCCCCCTCCCCCGATGAGCAGTTCTTC. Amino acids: CASSPPPSPDEQFF.

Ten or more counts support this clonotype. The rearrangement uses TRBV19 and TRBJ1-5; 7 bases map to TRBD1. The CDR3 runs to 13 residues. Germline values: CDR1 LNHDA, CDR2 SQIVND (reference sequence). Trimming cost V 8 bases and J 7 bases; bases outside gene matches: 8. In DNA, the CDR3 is TGTGCCAGTGCTGACAGGGTGAAACAGCCCCAGCATTTT. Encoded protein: CASADRVKQPQHF.

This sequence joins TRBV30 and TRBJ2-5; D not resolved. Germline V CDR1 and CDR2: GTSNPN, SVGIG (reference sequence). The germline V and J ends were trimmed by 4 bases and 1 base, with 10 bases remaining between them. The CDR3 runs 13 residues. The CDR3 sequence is CAWTKTLQETQYF. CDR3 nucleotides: TGTGCCTGGACCAAGACTCTCCAAGAGACCCAGTACTTC.

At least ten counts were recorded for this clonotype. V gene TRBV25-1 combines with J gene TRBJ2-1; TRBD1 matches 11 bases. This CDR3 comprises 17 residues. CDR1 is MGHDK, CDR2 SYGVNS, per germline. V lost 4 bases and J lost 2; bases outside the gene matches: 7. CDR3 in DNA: TGTGCCAGCAGTGCCATTTGGGGACAGGGGGCCTACAATGAGCAGTTCTTC. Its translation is CASSAIWGQGAYNEQFF.

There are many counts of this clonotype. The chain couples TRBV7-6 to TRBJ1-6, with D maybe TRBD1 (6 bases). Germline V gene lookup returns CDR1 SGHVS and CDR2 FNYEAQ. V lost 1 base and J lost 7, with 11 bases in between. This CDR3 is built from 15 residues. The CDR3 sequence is CASSLEAGVNSPLHF. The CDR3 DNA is TGTGCCAGCAGCTTAGAGGCAGGGGTCAATTCACCCCTCCACTTT. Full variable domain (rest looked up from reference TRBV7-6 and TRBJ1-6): GAGVSQSPRYKVTKRGQDVALRCDPISGHVSLYWYRQALGQGPEFLTYFNYEAQQDKSGLPNDRFSAERPEGSISTLTIQRTEQRDSAMYRCASSLEAGVNSPLHFGNGTRLTVT.

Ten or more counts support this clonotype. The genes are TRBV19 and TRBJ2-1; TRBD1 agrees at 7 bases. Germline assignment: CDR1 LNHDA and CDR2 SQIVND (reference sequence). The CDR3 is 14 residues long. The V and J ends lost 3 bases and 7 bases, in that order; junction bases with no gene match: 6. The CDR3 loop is CASSISDRTNEQFF. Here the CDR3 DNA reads TGTGCCAGTAGTATCTCGGACAGGACAAATGAGCAGTTCTTC.

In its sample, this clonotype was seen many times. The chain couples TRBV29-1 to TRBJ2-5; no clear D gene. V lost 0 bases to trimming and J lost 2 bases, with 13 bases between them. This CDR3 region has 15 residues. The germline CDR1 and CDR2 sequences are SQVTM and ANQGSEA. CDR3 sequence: CSVEDGRETQETQYF. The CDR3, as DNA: TGCAGCGTTGAAGATGGCCGCGAAACTCAAGAGACCCAGTACTTC.

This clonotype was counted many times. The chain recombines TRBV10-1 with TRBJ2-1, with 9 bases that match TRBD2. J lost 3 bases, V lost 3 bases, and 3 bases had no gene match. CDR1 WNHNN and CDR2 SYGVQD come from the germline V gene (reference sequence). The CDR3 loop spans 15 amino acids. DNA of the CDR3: TGCGCCAGCAGTGATACAGCGGGGGGCTACAATGAGCAGTTCTTC. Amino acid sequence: CASSDTAGGYNEQFF.

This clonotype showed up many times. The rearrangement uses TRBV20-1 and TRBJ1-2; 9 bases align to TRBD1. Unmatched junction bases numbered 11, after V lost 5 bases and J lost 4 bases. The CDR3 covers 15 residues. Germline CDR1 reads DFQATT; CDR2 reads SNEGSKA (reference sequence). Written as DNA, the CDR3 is TGCAGTGCTGAGGGAAAAACAGGGGGCGGCTATGGCTACACCTTC. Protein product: CSAEGKTGGGYGYTF.

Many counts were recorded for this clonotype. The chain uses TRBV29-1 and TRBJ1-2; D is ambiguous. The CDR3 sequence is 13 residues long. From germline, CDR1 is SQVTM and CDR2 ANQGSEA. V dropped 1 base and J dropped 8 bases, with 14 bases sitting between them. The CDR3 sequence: CSVEVESVRGYTF. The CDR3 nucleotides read TGCAGCGTTGAAGTGGAGTCAGTGAGAGGCTACACCTTC.

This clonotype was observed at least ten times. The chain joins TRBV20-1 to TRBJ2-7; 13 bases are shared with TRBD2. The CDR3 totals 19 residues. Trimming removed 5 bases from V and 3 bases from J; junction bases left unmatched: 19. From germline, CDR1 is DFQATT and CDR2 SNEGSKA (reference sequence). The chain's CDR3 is CSARGRMTSGRSTFYEQYF. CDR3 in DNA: TGCAGTGCTCGGGGCAGGATGACTAGCGGGAGGTCCACCTTCTACGAGCAGTACTTC.

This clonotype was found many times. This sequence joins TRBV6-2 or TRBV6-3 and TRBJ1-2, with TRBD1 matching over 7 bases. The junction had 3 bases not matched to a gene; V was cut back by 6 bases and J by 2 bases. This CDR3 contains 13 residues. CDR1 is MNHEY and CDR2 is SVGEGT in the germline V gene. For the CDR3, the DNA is TGTGCCAGCAGGACGACAGGGAACTATGGCTACACCTTC. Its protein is CASRTTGNYGYTF.

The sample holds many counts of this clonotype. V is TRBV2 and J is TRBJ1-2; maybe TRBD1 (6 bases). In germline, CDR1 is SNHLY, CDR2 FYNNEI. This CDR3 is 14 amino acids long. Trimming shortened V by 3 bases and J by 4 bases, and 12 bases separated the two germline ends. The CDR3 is CASSDRGLGYGYTF. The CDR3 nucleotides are TGTGCCAGCAGTGACAGGGGATTAGGCTATGGCTACACCTTC.